The TCR beta chain under discussion was sequenced for a study of Ad26.COV2.S vaccination and SARS-CoV-2 variants (dated by TCRdb to 2020 to 2023). For the wider study: Vaccine-arm donors came from COV1001, a multicentre, randomized, double-blind, placebo-controlled phase I-IIa trial of Ad26.COV2.S in healthy adults. A total of 32 samples were included in the TCR-sequenced set, comprising some 20 Ad26.COV2.S vaccine recipients, 5 placebo recipients and 8 SARS-CoV-2 convalescent individuals. Investigators remained blinded to trial group allocation during experiments and outcome assessment. Ad26.COV2.S was administered intramuscularly at 5 x 10^10 or 1 x 10^11 viral particles, either as a single shot or as two shots given 56 days apart. Sequencing of the TCRbeta repertoire served to evaluate the specificity and breadth of SARS-CoV-2-reactive T cell receptors following Ad26.COV2.S vaccination. Participants in the trial were split at random into five groups of five each, receiving low-dose or high-dose Ad26.COV2.S once or twice, or else placebo on both occasions.

This clone was counted only a few times. The antigen it recognizes is unknown. Base qualities were left out, and no much larger clone turns up one base away. General conclusions and limits of the study: Vaccine and placebo recipients had similar non-spike TCR breadth, a finding consistent with the vaccine containing only spike. The authors noted that the TCR breadth and depth analyses may have underestimated total T cell responses. After vaccination, spike-specific CD8+ and CD4+ T cell responses were reported to show substantial breadth. Spike-specific TCR breadth was higher in Ad26.COV2.S recipients than in placebo recipients (P = 0.0014). The study was not powered to compare responses between vaccine doses or regimens.

The immunoSEQ Assay was used to sequence TCRbeta CDR3 regions. After extraction, genomic DNA underwent amplification by bias-controlled multiplex PCR, followed by high-throughput sequencing. The authors processed their data as follows. To quantify the absolute abundance of every unique TCRbeta CDR3 region, sequences were collapsed and filtered. Usable DNA was measured by amplifying reference genes present in all nucleated cells, and TCRbeta template counts were normalized to that usable DNA to estimate T cell fraction. Repertoire TCRs were annotated as SARS-CoV-2-specific by exact matching of V gene, CDR3 amino acid sequence and J gene to a known reactive TCR set. The reference SARS-CoV-2 TCR set came from MIRA and was filtered for enrichment in COVID-19-positive ImmuneCODE repertoires, removing public or cross-reactive TCRs. Based on the MIRA antigens, annotated TCRs were further analysed at the level of specific ORF or position within ORF. Breadth was defined as the number of annotated unique rearrangements divided by the total number of unique productive rearrangements, and depth was defined as the summed frequency of the annotated unique rearrangements. Two-sided Wilcoxon rank-sum tests were used to compare TCR breadth between groups. Held by TCRdb, this immuneACCESS table contains in-frame sequences only and omits some clones. Under half of the omission traces to an unresolved V gene where checked; the cause of the rest is unknown. V, J and clone size are those of that table, while D and trimming were read from the DNA. In this sample the table shows 360,000 or so clones, around 87% of which occur a single time. Of the sample, about 3.5% is held by the ten largest clones.

The treatment or condition label, read with the paper, signifies: roughly 20 received Ad26.COV2.S at low or high dose, single or two shots; about 5 received placebo; per-sample allocation not given. For vaccine and placebo recipients, the sequenced repertoires came from samples collected on day 63 after the first injection. Cohort 1b enrolled 20 to 30 adults aged 18-55 years at a single site in Boston, USA, between 29 July and 7 August 2020. Ad26.COV2.S was a replication-incompetent adenovirus type 26 vector that expressed a prefusion-stabilized SARS-CoV-2 spike protein derived from the original Wuhan strain. Sequences SGHTA (CDR1) and FQGNSA (CDR2) are obtained from the germline V gene. The CDR3 starts with the cysteine, ends with the phenylalanine, and has 15 residues. Of the read, only the CDR3 DNA is kept; its 45 bases are in frame from base 1. V lost 4 bases and J lost 5 bases, and the count of bases not matched to a germline gene is 10.

The source material was peripheral blood, sampled in a trial of Ad26.COV2.S vaccine versus placebo. Rearrangement joined TRBV7-2 to TRBJ2-5; 7 bases in the middle match TRBD2. The TCR comes from a person aged 18-65 years who received the Ad26.COV2.S COVID-19 vaccine or a placebo. CDR3 protein: CASSSGLGGVETQYF. The nucleotide sequence reads TGTGCCAGCAGCTCTGGACTGGGAGGGGTTGAGACCCAGTACTTC.